These 25 T cell receptor beta chains were all obtained from the same sample, sequenced in a study of tumor-infiltrating lymphocytes in primary liver carcinoma. Unsorted bulk tissue of about 20-31 mg yielded co-extracted RNA and DNA. From 500 ng of total RNA, TCR beta-specific cDNA was reverse-transcribed using a constant-region primer. Slightly modified ARM-PCR with three nested multiplex PCR rounds yielded TCR beta libraries. For 10 cycles apiece, the opening two PCR rounds ran with TRBV1-TRBV30 forward primers and a C-beta reverse primer. MiXCR, applied by TCRdb to the multiplex PCR reads, yields one record per CDR3 protein. The sample shows 95,000 to 150,000 distinct CDR3 sequences, less than 80% of them seen only once. Sequencing was done on a sample of liver tumor tissue from sampling region 1. Specified subset: tumor region T1, superior pole. These receptors all come from a woman aged 55-69 years with primary liver carcinoma and hepatitis B virus infection.

This clonotype has only one observation. This clone may be a read error of a much larger clone one base away. This rearrangement joins TRBV6-5 to TRBJ2-3; D unclear. The CDR3 has 13 residues. CDR1 and CDR2 (germline): MNHEY, SVGAGI. CDR3 DNA: TGTGTCAGCATCGCCCCAGGCACAGATACGCAGTATTTT. This translates into CVSIAPGTDTQYF.

This clonotype was recorded only once. It may be a read error: a sequence one base away is much more abundant. The chain combines TRBV12-3 or TRBV12-4 with TRBJ1-5; the D is unclear. The CDR3 runs to 13 residues. For the CDR3, the DNA is TGTGCCAGCAGTGTCAGCCTCGGTCAGGCCCAGCATTTT. Protein: CASSVSLGQAQHF.

The chain couples TRBV28 to TRBJ2-6, with a tentative D call TRBD1 (6 bases). The CDR3 is 17 residues long. Germline assignment: CDR1 MDHEN and CDR2 SYDVKM. The ends were cut back, 7 bases at V and 0 bases at J, with 16 bases in the middle. The CDR3 sequence: CASIGRTANSGANVLTF. The CDR3 DNA is TGTGCCAGCATAGGGCGGACAGCTAACTCTGGGGCCAACGTCCTGACTTTC.

J is TRBJ2-1 and V is TRBV4-2; the D gene is possibly TRBD1 (6 bases). This CDR3 is built from 15 residues. The V end was cut by 4 bases, the J end by 2 bases, with 12 bases between. CDR1 LGHNA and CDR2 YNFKEQ come from the germline V gene. CDR3 sequence (DNA): TGTGCCAGCAGCCCACGGACAGTTGCCTACAATGAGCAGTTCTTC. It specifies CASSPRTVAYNEQFF.

The chain links TRBV25-1 to TRBJ1-2, with TRBD1 matching over 10 bases. The CDR3 contains 16 residues. V trimming: 2 bases; J trimming: 2 bases; junction bases outside the gene matches: 5. Germline V lookup: CDR1 MGHDK, CDR2 SYGVNS. The CDR3: CASSEPETGGNYGYTF. In DNA form, the CDR3 reads TGTGCCAGCAGTGAACCCGAGACAGGGGGCAACTATGGCTACACCTTC.

Notes on this clonotype: A much larger clone sits a single nucleotide away, making a read error possible. This chain links TRBV10-1 with TRBJ2-5; TRBD2 agrees at 13 bases. The CDR3 loop spans 15 amino acids. CDR1 is WNHNN, CDR2 SYGVQD, per germline (reference sequence). The CDR3 DNA is TGCGCCAGCAGTGACCGGACTAGCGGGAGTGAGAGCCAGTACTTC. It specifies CASSDRTSGSESQYF.

About this clonotype: Sequence at one end of the junction differs from germline and may be a read error. The rearrangement uses TRBV11-1 and TRBJ2-6; possibly TRBD2 for D (6 bases). The CDR3 covers 17 residues. CDR1 and CDR2 from the germline V gene are SGHAT and FQDESV (reference sequence). CDR3 DNA sequence: TGTGCCAGCAGCGCCAGGATAGGGACTCCTGGGGCCAACGTGCTGACTTTC. It yields the protein CASSARIGTPGANVLTF.

This clonotype showed up just once. The chain recombines TRBV4-1 with TRBJ2-3, with D possibly being TRBD2 (5 bases). V gave up 2 bases and J gave up 5 bases, with 20 bases separating them. Germline V gene lookup returns CDR1 MGHRA and CDR2 YSYEKL. CDR3 size: 17 residues. CDR3 residues: CASSQRWQGGLGDTQYF. Here the CDR3 DNA reads TGCGCCAGCAGCCAACGATGGCAAGGAGGACTTGGAGATACGCAGTATTTT.

The rearrangement joins TRBV10-3 to TRBJ1-1; 7 nucleotides line up with TRBD1. CDR3 length equals 14 residues. The V gene end was trimmed by 6 bases and the J gene end by 2 bases; junction bases not matched to a gene: 6. Germline V CDR1 and CDR2: ENHRY, SYGVKD. The CDR3 DNA sequence: TGTGCCATCAGAGGGACAGACCCTAACACTGAAGCTTTCTTT. Protein product: CAIRGTDPNTEAFF.

Notes on this clonotype: It may be a read error: a sequence one base away is much more abundant. The gene calls are TRBV6-5 and TRBJ1-1, with TRBD1 matching over 9 bases. Germline CDR1 and CDR2: MNHEY and SVGAGI. This CDR3 region has 14 residues. The CDR3 nucleotides read TGTGCCAGCAGGCTACAGGGGGCGACGACTGGAGCTTTCTTT. It translates to CASRLQGATTGAFF.

In the case of this clonotype: This may be a read error, as it is one base from a much larger clone. V and J are TRBV12-3 or TRBV12-4 and TRBJ1-5; possible D gene TRBD1, 6 bases. V dropped 8 bases and J dropped 1 base, with 12 bases sitting between them. CDR3 length: 14 amino acids. CDR3 loop: CASCRTASNQPQHF. CDR3 bases: TGTGCCAGCTGTCGGACAGCAAGCAATCAGCCCCAGCATTTT.

The chain employs TRBV5-1 and TRBJ1-2, with D perhaps TRBD1 (6 bases). Trimming shortened V by 6 bases and J by 0 bases, and 21 bases separated the two germline ends. Germline V gives CDR1 SGHRS, CDR2 YFSETQ. The CDR3 contains 17 residues. The CDR3 region has the DNA TGCGCCAGCAACCCGGACCGGAGGGGACAAACTAACTATGGCTACACCTTC. Translation: CASNPDRRGQTNYGYTF. The variable domain in full, with the rest retrieved from reference TRBV5-1 and TRBJ1-2, is KAGVTQTPRYLIKTRGQQVTLSCSPISGHRSVSWYQQTPGQGLQFLFEYFSETQRNKGNFPGRFSGRQFSNSRSEMNVSTLELGDSALYLCASNPDRRGQTNYGYTFGSGTRLTVV.

The CDR3 here is CASSKGPNKQETQYF. The CDR3 coding sequence is TGTGCCAGCAGCAAAGGGCCGAACAAACAAGAGACCCAGTACTTC. The chain has TRBV11-2 and TRBJ2-5; D ambiguous. The germline V and J ends were trimmed by 5 bases and 2 bases, with 15 bases remaining between them. The CDR3 runs to 15 residues. Germline-derived CDR1 and CDR2 are SGHAT and FQNNGV.

CDR3 loop: CSVAGSAVYDTEAFF. CDR3 coding DNA: TGCAGCGTTGCAGGGTCGGCAGTGTACGACACTGAAGCTTTCTTT. V usage is TRBV29-1 and J usage is TRBJ1-1; D possibly corresponds to TRBD1 (5 bases). This CDR3 is 15 amino acids long. Germline V CDR1 and CDR2: SQVTM, ANQGSEA. The ends were cut back, 4 bases at V and 3 bases at J, with 18 bases in the middle.

At least ten counts were recorded for this clonotype. The chain is built from TRBV10-3 and TRBJ1-5, with 7 nucleotides matching TRBD1. V was clipped by 6 bases and J by 0 bases; unmatched bases: 5. Germline V gene data show CDR1 as ENHRY and CDR2 as SYGVKD. The CDR3 contains 15 residues. Here the CDR3 DNA reads TGTGCCATCAGGGACACAGGGGATAGCAATCAGCCCCAGCATTTT. Its protein product is CAIRDTGDSNQPQHF.

The chain joins TRBV5-4 to TRBJ2-1; D is unresolved. Germline-derived CDR1 and CDR2 are SGHNT and YYREEE (reference sequence). V was shortened by 2 bases and J by 4 bases, with 16 bases between the two germline ends. This CDR3 contains 16 residues. This CDR3 is CASSLLTGGVYNEQFF. The CDR3 bases are TGTGCCAGCAGCTTATTGACTGGCGGAGTATACAATGAGCAGTTCTTC.

On this clonotype itself: A read error may be the cause here, since a much bigger clone is one base away. The chain employs TRBV4-1 and TRBJ1-2; no clear D. The CDR3 covers 15 residues. Germline CDR1 and CDR2: MGHRA and YSYEKL. The CDR3 region is CASSQVSQLSDGYIF. In DNA form, the CDR3 reads TGCGCCAGCAGCCAAGTATCACAGTTGTCCGATGGCTACATCTTC.

V gene TRBV29-1 combines with J gene TRBJ2-5; D gene uncertain. This CDR3 is 15 amino acids long. Germline CDR1 is SQVTM and CDR2 is ANQGSEA. V was cut by 5 bases and J by 5 bases, with 21 bases left in between. In DNA, the CDR3 is TGCAGCGTTAAGGTTAGTGTGAGGTATATTGAGACCCAGTACTTC. This gives the protein CSVKVSVRYIETQYF.

About this clonotype itself: In this CDR3 the conserved last residue, phenylalanine or tryptophan, is missing, so a read error is likely. The CDR3 bases are TGTGCCAGCATCCTGCGGGGAGGAGCTTTCTTA. It codes for CASILRGGAFL. The V call is TRBV12-3 or TRBV12-4, the J call TRBJ1-1, with D hard to call. Trimming removed 7 bases from V and 10 bases from J, with 13 bases in between. This CDR3 has 11 amino acids.

This clonotype is a singleton in its sample. The gene calls are TRBV5-5 and TRBJ2-6; TRBD2 might be the D (6 bases). The CDR3 loop spans 14 amino acids. V shed 2 bases and J shed 10 bases, with 13 bases lying between them. Germline V gene data show CDR1 as SGHKS and CDR2 as YYEKEE (reference sequence). CDR3 protein: CASSFRVGTNVLTF. CDR3 sequence (DNA): TGTGCCAGCAGCTTCAGGGTTGGGACTAACGTCCTGACTTTC.

This clonotype has a count of ten or more. The chain couples TRBV6-2 or TRBV6-3 to TRBJ2-6; D might be TRBD1 (5 bases). V lost 0 bases and J lost 3, with 18 bases in between. The CDR3 contains 19 residues. The V gene's germline CDR1 is MNHEY and CDR2 SVGEGT. CDR3 coding DNA: TGTGCCAGCAGTTACTCTCCGGCACAGGAAGGTTTTGGGGCCAACGTCCTGACTTTC. Its translation: CASSYSPAQEGFGANVLTF.

A remark on this clonotype: At one boundary the junction diverges from the germline segment, which might be a read error. The V gene is TRBV6-6, the J gene TRBJ2-7; TRBD2 matches at 8 bases. The CDR3 covers 18 residues. Germline CDR1 is MNHNY and CDR2 is SVGAGI (reference sequence). The CDR3 is CASSYPRRPAAGVCEQYF. CDR3 nucleotides: TGTGCCAGCAGTTACCCCCGCCGCCCTGCAGCGGGAGTTTGCGAGCAATACTTC.

This clonotype was found a few times. This may arise from a read error, as a much more abundant clone is one base away. V usage is TRBV6-2 or TRBV6-3 and J usage is TRBJ2-3, with 7 nucleotides matching TRBD2. The CDR3 spans 16 residues. CDR1 MNHEY and CDR2 SVGEGT come from the germline V gene. In nucleotides, the CDR3 is TGTGCCTGCAGTTACACTCTAGCGGACGGGGCAGATACGCAGTATTTT. Amino acid sequence: CACSYTLADGADTQYF.

In regard to this clonotype: At one end, the junction sequence differs from germline, possibly due to a read error. The J gene is TRBJ1-1, the V gene TRBV28; D is perhaps TRBD1 (5 bases). The CDR3 has 13 residues. The V gene's germline CDR1 is MDHEN and CDR2 SYDVKM. This CDR3 reads CASSLVGEAEAFF. The CDR3 coding sequence is TGTGCCAGCAGTTTGGTGGGGGAGGCTGAAGCCTTCTTT.

This clonotype was detected ten times or more. The V gene is TRBV6-1, the J gene TRBJ2-5; 8 bases fit TRBD1. Trimming removed 6 bases from V and 3 bases from J; junction bases left unmatched: 6. This CDR3 spans 14 amino acids. Germline values: CDR1 MNHNS, CDR2 SASEGT. CDR3 in DNA: TGTGCCAGCAGACCCGGGACAGGAGAAGAGACCCAGTACTTC. It codes for CASRPGTGEETQYF.